This TCR beta chain was retrieved from a study of T cell responses to AZD1222 COVID-19 vaccine. Study results and caveats: In a largely white British group with more females than males, clonal diversity was possibly underestimated.

V lost 5 bases to trimming and J lost 3 bases; unmatched junction nucleotides: 6. Looked up from germline, CDR1 is SEHNR and CDR2 is FQNEAQ (reference sequence). This CDR3 region has 17 residues. The data were produced by immunoSEQ multiplex PCR, yet TCRdb's version contains in-frame clones alone and is incomplete. Here the sample spans some 52,000 clones, 87% being singletons. Points on this clone: As yet, its antigen is unknown.

V gene TRBV7-9 combines with J gene TRBJ2-3; 15 positions agree with TRBD2. The sample was peripheral blood, taken 28 days after the second AZD1222 dose. This sequence was found in an adult who received the AZD1222 COVID-19 vaccine. Written as DNA, the CDR3 is TGTGCCAGCAGCGTCGGACTAGCGGGAGGGTTGACAGATACGCAGTATTTT. It yields the protein CASSVGLAGGLTDTQYF.